This T cell receptor (beta chain) derives from a study of T cells in Graves' hyperthyroidism and ophthalmopathy. Study-wide points: A model using 13 V-J features told ophthalmopathy apart from stable hyperthyroidism. In the blood, most expanded thyroid clonotypes above 0.001 appeared as well.

Amplification yielded TCR beta CDR3 regions, with RNA transcripts as the source. First-round RT-PCR targeting the TCR CDR3 was performed with the HTBI primer set. TCRdb reprocessed the multiplex PCR reads via MiXCR and lists one record per CDR3 protein. The table records about 320,000 distinct CDR3 sequences, roughly 15% of them present only once. Diagnosing involved the use of clinical symptoms, serum thyroxine and TRAb, thyroid ultrasound and orbital computed tomography. The authors took PBMCs from roughly 9.3 ml fresh peripheral blood. In its sample, this clonotype was seen a few times. Its antigen remains unidentified. Relative to the germline gene, one junction end is altered; a read error may explain this. This clonotype was sampled from a man younger than 40 with Graves' hyperthyroidism. Sequenced input: blood.

CDR3 sequence reads: CASSLSGAKEEKLFF. CDR3 coding DNA: TGTGCTAGCAGCTTATCCGGGGCGAAGGAGGAAAAACTGTTTTTT. The V gene is TRBV7-7, the J gene TRBJ2-2; tentatively, D is TRBD1 (5 bases). The J call could be wrong; TRBJ1-4 is a better fit for the DNA end. The CDR3 contains 15 residues. CDR1 SSHAT and CDR2 FNYEAQ come from the germline V gene (reference sequence).